This is a list of T cell receptor beta chains from one sample in a study of blood T cell repertoires in COVID-19. Assay used: immunoSEQ multiplex PCR; TCRdb lists only in-frame clones, some missing. Among around 300,000 clones, about 87% were seen once, and the ten largest hold under 6%. The sequenced sample was PBMCs or T cells enriched from blood (not recorded which). These receptors all come from a man under 40 who had recovered from COVID-19. Both conserved end residues are part of each CDR3. Each record gives: V gene, clone size, J gene, D gene, CDR3 protein, CDR3 DNA. D genes are given only for firm matches. Clone size is stated in some rows and not others, as once, few, many or a class when expanded.

v_call: TRBV5-4; clone_size: once; j_call: TRBJ1-4; d_call: .; cdr3_aa: CASSFVIHGQATNEKLFF; cdr3_nt: TGTGCCAGCAGCTTTGTAATTCACGGACAAGCAACTAATGAAAAACTGTTTTTT
v_call: TRBV3-1/TRBV3-2; clone_size: .; j_call: TRBJ1-6; d_call: .; cdr3_aa: CASSQKGGSPLHF; cdr3_nt: TGTGCCAGCAGTCAAAAGGGGGGGTCACCCCTCCACTTT
v_call: TRBV2; clone_size: .; j_call: TRBJ1-4; d_call: .; cdr3_aa: CASSVESSREKLFF; cdr3_nt: TGTGCCAGCTCTGTCGAGTCGAGTAGAGAAAAACTGTTTTTT
v_call: TRBV7-8; clone_size: .; j_call: TRBJ1-5; d_call: TRBD1; cdr3_aa: CASSPPTGLDQPQHF; cdr3_nt: TGTGCCAGCAGCCCCCCGACAGGGCTGGATCAGCCCCAGCATTTT
v_call: TRBV20-1; clone_size: few; j_call: TRBJ1-2; d_call: .; cdr3_aa: CSARAYGYTF; cdr3_nt: TGCAGTGCTAGGGCCTATGGCTACACCTTC
v_call: TRBV5-1; clone_size: once; j_call: TRBJ2-5; d_call: TRBD1; cdr3_aa: CASSSTGEPMQETQYF; cdr3_nt: TGCGCCAGCAGCTCCACAGGGGAACCGATGCAAGAGACCCAGTACTTC
v_call: TRBV4-1; clone_size: .; j_call: TRBJ1-1; d_call: .; cdr3_aa: CASSPGQLTRRMNTEAFF; cdr3_nt: TGCGCCAGCAGCCCCGGACAGCTAACACGACGCATGAACACTGAAGCTTTCTTT
v_call: TRBV10-1; clone_size: .; j_call: TRBJ2-5; d_call: .; cdr3_aa: CASSEREETQYF; cdr3_nt: TGCGCGTCGTCCGAGAGGGAAGAGACCCAGTACTTC
v_call: TRBV10-3; clone_size: .; j_call: TRBJ2-1; d_call: TRBD1; cdr3_aa: CAIMGRRQGNNEQFF; cdr3_nt: TGTGCCATCATGGGTCGCAGACAGGGTAACAATGAGCAGTTCTTC
v_call: TRBV10-2; clone_size: .; j_call: TRBJ1-2; d_call: TRBD1; cdr3_aa: CASSAGTAVYGYTF; cdr3_nt: TGCGCCAGCAGTGCAGGGACAGCCGTCTATGGCTACACCTTC
v_call: TRBV28; clone_size: .; j_call: TRBJ2-1; d_call: .; cdr3_aa: CASRRGISSYNEQFF; cdr3_nt: TGTGCCAGCAGACGAGGGATTAGCTCCTACAATGAGCAGTTCTTC
v_call: TRBV6-6; clone_size: .; j_call: TRBJ2-1; d_call: .; cdr3_aa: CASSPRWRDPPLDEQFF; cdr3_nt: TGTGCCAGCAGTCCAAGGTGGAGAGACCCCCCGTTGGATGAGCAGTTCTTC
v_call: TRBV7-2; clone_size: few; j_call: TRBJ1-2; d_call: TRBD1; cdr3_aa: CASSADRGPYGYTF; cdr3_nt: TGTGCCAGCAGCGCGGACAGGGGCCCATATGGCTACACCTTC
v_call: TRBV29-1; clone_size: .; j_call: TRBJ2-3; d_call: .; cdr3_aa: CSVELQLTDTQYF; cdr3_nt: TGCAGCGTTGAGTTACAGCTCACAGATACGCAGTATTTT
v_call: TRBV27; clone_size: .; j_call: TRBJ1-5; d_call: .; cdr3_aa: CASSLKWQGLQPQHF; cdr3_nt: TGTGCCAGCAGTTTGAAATGGCAGGGGCTTCAGCCCCAGCATTTT
v_call: TRBV24-1; clone_size: .; j_call: TRBJ2-4; d_call: TRBD2; cdr3_aa: CATSVGSGGAGNIQYF; cdr3_nt: TGTGCCACCAGTGTGGGTAGCGGGGGGGCCGGCAACATTCAGTACTTC
v_call: TRBV6-2/TRBV6-3; clone_size: .; j_call: TRBJ2-7; d_call: TRBD2; cdr3_aa: CASSSSGATYEQYF; cdr3_nt: TGTGCCAGCAGTTCTAGCGGGGCAACCTACGAGCAGTACTTC
v_call: TRBV5-5; clone_size: few; j_call: TRBJ1-1; d_call: TRBD1; cdr3_aa: CASSYGQGMNTEAFF; cdr3_nt: TGTGCCAGCAGCTATGGACAGGGGATGAACACTGAAGCTTTCTTT
v_call: TRBV19; clone_size: .; j_call: TRBJ1-2; d_call: .; cdr3_aa: CASSIESRRALYGYTF; cdr3_nt: TGTGCCAGTAGTATCGAATCGCGCAGGGCCCTCTATGGCTACACCTTC
v_call: TRBV11-3; clone_size: .; j_call: TRBJ2-6; d_call: .; cdr3_aa: CASSAQGSGANVLTF; cdr3_nt: TGTGCCAGCAGCGCACAGGGTTCTGGGGCCAACGTCCTGACTTTC
v_call: TRBV27; clone_size: .; j_call: TRBJ2-2; d_call: .; cdr3_aa: CASSFSTGELFF; cdr3_nt: TGTGCCAGCAGTTTCTCCACCGGGGAGCTGTTTTTT
v_call: TRBV13; clone_size: .; j_call: TRBJ2-7; d_call: TRBD2; cdr3_aa: CASSLGAVAGDYEQYF; cdr3_nt: TGTGCCAGCAGCTTAGGCGCGGTAGCGGGGGACTACGAGCAGTACTTC
v_call: TRBV7-9; clone_size: .; j_call: TRBJ1-2; d_call: TRBD1; cdr3_aa: CASSVPGTDYGYTF; cdr3_nt: TGTGCCAGCAGCGTACCCGGGACAGACTATGGCTACACCTTC
v_call: TRBV11-2; clone_size: once; j_call: TRBJ1-4; d_call: TRBD1; cdr3_aa: CASSQTTGANEKLFF; cdr3_nt: TGTGCCAGCAGCCAAACGACAGGGGCCAATGAAAAACTGTTTTTT
v_call: TRBV19; clone_size: .; j_call: TRBJ2-1; d_call: .; cdr3_aa: CASSAARARGSTNEQFF; cdr3_nt: TGTGCCAGTAGTGCCGCTCGAGCACGGGGGAGTACCAATGAGCAGTTCTTC
v_call: TRBV18; clone_size: .; j_call: TRBJ2-3; d_call: .; cdr3_aa: CASSLGNTDTQYF; cdr3_nt: TGTGCCAGCTCACTCGGGAATACAGATACGCAGTATTTT
v_call: TRBV27; clone_size: .; j_call: TRBJ2-1; d_call: .; cdr3_aa: CASSSLGGPYNEQFF; cdr3_nt: TGTGCCAGCAGTTCCCTGGGGGGGCCGTACAATGAGCAGTTCTTC
v_call: TRBV5-1; clone_size: once; j_call: TRBJ2-5; d_call: .; cdr3_aa: CASSLGGGETQYF; cdr3_nt: TGCGCCAGCAGCTTGGGTGGAGGGGAGACCCAGTACTTC
v_call: TRBV2; clone_size: once; j_call: TRBJ1-1; d_call: .; cdr3_aa: CASSEGSGDTEAFF; cdr3_nt: TGTGCCAGCAGTGAAGGGTCAGGGGACACTGAAGCTTTCTTT
v_call: TRBV12-1; clone_size: .; j_call: TRBJ1-5; d_call: .; cdr3_aa: CASSSGQGGCQPQHF; cdr3_nt: TGTGCCAGCAGCTCGGGACAGGGTGGGTGTCAGCCCCAGCATTTT
v_call: TRBV18; clone_size: .; j_call: TRBJ1-3; d_call: TRBD1; cdr3_aa: CASSPPGTGTFSGNTIYF; cdr3_nt: TGTGCCAGCTCACCACCTGGGACAGGGACTTTTTCTGGAAACACCATATATTTT
v_call: TRBV19; clone_size: once; j_call: TRBJ2-2; d_call: TRBD2; cdr3_aa: CASSIPLAVGPGELFF; cdr3_nt: TGTGCCAGTAGTATTCCTCTAGCGGTGGGCCCCGGGGAGCTGTTTTTT
v_call: TRBV28; clone_size: .; j_call: TRBJ1-2; d_call: .; cdr3_aa: CASSATGHLNYGYTF; cdr3_nt: TGTGCCAGCAGTGCTACTGGACACCTTAACTATGGCTACACCTTC
v_call: TRBV12-3/TRBV12-4; clone_size: .; j_call: TRBJ2-7; d_call: TRBD1; cdr3_aa: CASSRTGPYEQYF; cdr3_nt: TGTGCCAGCAGTCGGACAGGTCCCTACGAGCAGTACTTC
v_call: TRBV6-5; clone_size: .; j_call: TRBJ1-2; d_call: .; cdr3_aa: CASSYTVGYGYTF; cdr3_nt: TGTGCCAGCAGTTACACGGTTGGCTATGGCTACACCTTC
v_call: TRBV5-4; clone_size: .; j_call: TRBJ2-1; d_call: .; cdr3_aa: CASSGEPLNEQFF; cdr3_nt: TGTGCCAGCAGCGGTGAGCCCCTCAATGAGCAGTTCTTC
v_call: TRBV10-3; clone_size: .; j_call: TRBJ2-2; d_call: .; cdr3_aa: CAIRLVGDTGELFF; cdr3_nt: TGTGCCATCAGGCTAGTAGGGGACACCGGGGAGCTGTTTTTT
v_call: TRBV28; clone_size: .; j_call: TRBJ1-4; d_call: .; cdr3_aa: CASSSPGGPGKLFF; cdr3_nt: TGTGCCAGCAGTTCCCCGGGGGGTCCGGGGAAACTGTTTTTT
v_call: TRBV5-1; clone_size: .; j_call: TRBJ1-2; d_call: TRBD1; cdr3_aa: CASSSTGDDYGYTF; cdr3_nt: TGCGCCAGCAGCTCTACAGGGGACGACTATGGCTACACCTTC
v_call: TRBV4-2; clone_size: .; j_call: TRBJ1-4; d_call: TRBD1; cdr3_aa: CASSQERQGMNEKLFF; cdr3_nt: TGTGCCAGCAGCCAGGAACGACAGGGGATGAATGAAAAACTGTTTTTT
v_call: TRBV7-9; clone_size: .; j_call: TRBJ2-2; d_call: .; cdr3_aa: CASSPDTGELFF; cdr3_nt: TGTGCCAGCAGCCCCGACACCGGGGAGCTGTTTTTT
v_call: TRBV3-1/TRBV3-2; clone_size: .; j_call: TRBJ1-1; d_call: .; cdr3_aa: CASSQESYGEAFF; cdr3_nt: TGTGCCAGCAGCCAAGAGAGTTACGGGGAAGCTTTCTTT